This entry concerns a single T cell receptor beta chain. Its antigen is currently unknown. The repertoire was sequenced with immunoSEQ multiplex PCR; TCRdb's copy has only in-frame clones and lacks some. The sample lists roughly 36,000 clones; more than 75% were seen once. The record originates from a study of a mutant IDH1 vaccine in newly diagnosed glioma. Study-wide points: Variations in leading peripheral T cell clonotypes appeared to have no connection with pseudoprogression.

Time point here: week 23, last vaccination. One vaccine dose held 300 ug of mutant IDH1 20-mer peptide and came with topical imiquimod. This CDR3 is 13 amino acids long. The germline V and J ends were trimmed by 4 bases and 2 bases, with 9 bases remaining between them. Germline assignment: CDR1 MDHEN and CDR2 SYDVKM. This chain joins TRBV28 and TRBJ2-7; D is undetermined. The clonotype comes from a man aged 35-49 years with glioma. The specimen comprised PBMCs, sampled from a glioma patient whose treatment included an IDH1 peptide vaccine. CDR3 sequence (DNA): TGTGCCAGCAGTTCCTCCCGACCCTACGAGCAGTACTTC. Translated, it gives CASSSSRPYEQYF. The complete variable domain, with remaining parts taken from reference TRBV28 and TRBJ2-7, reads DVKVTQSSRYLVKRTGEKVFLECVQDMDHENMFWYRQDPGLGLRLIYFSYDVKMKEKGDIPEGYSVSREKKERFSLILESASTNQTSMYLCASSSSRPYEQYFGPGTRLTVT.